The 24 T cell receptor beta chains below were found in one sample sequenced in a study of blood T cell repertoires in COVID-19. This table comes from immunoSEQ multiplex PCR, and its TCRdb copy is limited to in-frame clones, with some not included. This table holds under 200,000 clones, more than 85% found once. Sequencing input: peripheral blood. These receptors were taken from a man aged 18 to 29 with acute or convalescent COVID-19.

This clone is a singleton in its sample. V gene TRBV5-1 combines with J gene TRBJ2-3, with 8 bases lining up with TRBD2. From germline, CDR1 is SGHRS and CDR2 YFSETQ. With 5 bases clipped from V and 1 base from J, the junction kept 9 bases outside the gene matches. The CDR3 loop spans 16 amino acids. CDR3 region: CASRRGGAGGTDTQYF. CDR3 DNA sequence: TGCGCCAGCAGGCGCGGGGGAGCGGGGGGCACAGATACGCAGTATTTT.

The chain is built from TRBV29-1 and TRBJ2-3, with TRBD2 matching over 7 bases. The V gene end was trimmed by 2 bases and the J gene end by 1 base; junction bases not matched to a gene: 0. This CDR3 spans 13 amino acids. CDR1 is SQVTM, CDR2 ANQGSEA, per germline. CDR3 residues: CSVERGGTDTQYF. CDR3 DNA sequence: TGCAGCGTTGAACGGGGGGGCACAGATACGCAGTATTTT.

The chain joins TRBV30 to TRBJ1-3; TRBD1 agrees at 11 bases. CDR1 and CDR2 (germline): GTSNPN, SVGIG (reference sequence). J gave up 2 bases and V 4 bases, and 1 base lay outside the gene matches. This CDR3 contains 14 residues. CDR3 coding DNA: TGTGCCTGGATGGGACAGGGGGCTGGAAACACCATATATTTT. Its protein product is CAWMGQGAGNTIYF.

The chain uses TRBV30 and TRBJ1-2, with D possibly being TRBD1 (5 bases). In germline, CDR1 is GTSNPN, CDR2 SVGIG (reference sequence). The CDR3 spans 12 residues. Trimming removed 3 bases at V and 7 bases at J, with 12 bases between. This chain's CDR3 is CAWSLEGLGYTF. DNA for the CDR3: TGTGCCTGGAGCCTCGAGGGACTTGGCTACACCTTC.

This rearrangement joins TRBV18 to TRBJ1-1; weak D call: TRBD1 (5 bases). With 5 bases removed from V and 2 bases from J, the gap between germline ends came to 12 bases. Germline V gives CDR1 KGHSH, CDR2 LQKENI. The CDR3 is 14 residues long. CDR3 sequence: CASSLGAANTEAFF. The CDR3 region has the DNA TGTGCCAGCTCATTAGGGGCAGCCAACACTGAAGCTTTCTTT.

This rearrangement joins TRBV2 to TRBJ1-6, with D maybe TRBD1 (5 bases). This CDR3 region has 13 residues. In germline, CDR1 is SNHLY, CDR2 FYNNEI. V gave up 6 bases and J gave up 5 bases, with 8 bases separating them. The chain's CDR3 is CASRTENNSPLHF. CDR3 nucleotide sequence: TGTGCCAGCAGGACAGAAAATAATTCACCCCTCCACTTT.

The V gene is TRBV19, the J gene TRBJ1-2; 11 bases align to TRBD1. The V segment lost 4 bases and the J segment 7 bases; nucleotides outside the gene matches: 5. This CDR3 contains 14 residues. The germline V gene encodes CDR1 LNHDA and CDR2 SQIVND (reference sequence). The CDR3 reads CASSRGQGARGYTF. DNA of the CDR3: TGTGCCAGTAGTAGAGGACAGGGGGCGCGTGGCTACACCTTC.

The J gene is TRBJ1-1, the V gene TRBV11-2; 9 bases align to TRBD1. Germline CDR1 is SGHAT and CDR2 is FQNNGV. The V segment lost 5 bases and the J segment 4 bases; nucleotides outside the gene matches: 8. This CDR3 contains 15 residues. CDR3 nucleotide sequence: TGTGCCAGCAGCGAAAAACAGGGGGCGTTCACTGAAGCTTTCTTT. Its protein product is CASSEKQGAFTEAFF.

The CDR3 sequence is CASSLAWSSYNEQFF. Here the CDR3 DNA reads TGTGCCAGCAGCTTAGCCTGGAGCTCCTACAATGAGCAGTTCTTC. This chain joins TRBV11-2 and TRBJ2-1; D is unresolved. CDR3 length: 15 residues. Germline V gene lookup returns CDR1 SGHAT and CDR2 FQNNGV. V lost 1 base, J lost 0 bases, and 7 bases lay in between.

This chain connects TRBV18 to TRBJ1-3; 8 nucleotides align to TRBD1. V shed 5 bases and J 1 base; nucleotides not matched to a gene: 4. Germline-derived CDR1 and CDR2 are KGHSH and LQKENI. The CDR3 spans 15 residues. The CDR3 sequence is CASSSNRGSGNTIYF. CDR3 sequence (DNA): TGTGCCAGCTCATCCAACAGGGGGTCTGGAAACACCATATATTTT.

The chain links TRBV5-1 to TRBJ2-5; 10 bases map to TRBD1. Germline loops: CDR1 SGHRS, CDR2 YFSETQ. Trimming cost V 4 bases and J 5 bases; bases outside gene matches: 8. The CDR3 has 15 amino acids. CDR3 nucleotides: TGCGCCAGCAGCGCTCAGACAGGGGGCTTGGAGACCCAGTACTTC. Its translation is CASSAQTGGLETQYF.

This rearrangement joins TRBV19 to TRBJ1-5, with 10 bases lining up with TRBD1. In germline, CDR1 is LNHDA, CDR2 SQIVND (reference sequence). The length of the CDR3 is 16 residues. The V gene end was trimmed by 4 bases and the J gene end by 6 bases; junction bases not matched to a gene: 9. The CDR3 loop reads CASSKIDRGRGQPQHF. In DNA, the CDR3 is TGTGCCAGTAGTAAAATTGACAGGGGGCGCGGTCAGCCCCAGCATTTT.

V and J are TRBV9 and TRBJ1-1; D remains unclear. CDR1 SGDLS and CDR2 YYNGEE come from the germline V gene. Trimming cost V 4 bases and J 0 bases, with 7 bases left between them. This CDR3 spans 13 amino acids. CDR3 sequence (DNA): TGTGCCAGCAGCCCCAGATTGAACACTGAAGCTTTCTTT. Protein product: CASSPRLNTEAFF.

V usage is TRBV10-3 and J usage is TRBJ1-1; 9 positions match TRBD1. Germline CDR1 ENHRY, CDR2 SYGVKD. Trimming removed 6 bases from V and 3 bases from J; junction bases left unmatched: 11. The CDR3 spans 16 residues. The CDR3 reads CAIRLGQGQDYTEAFF. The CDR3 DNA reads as TGTGCCATCAGGCTAGGACAGGGGCAGGATTACACTGAAGCTTTCTTT.

The CDR3 sequence: CASSSGSGHQRLSNEKLFF. CDR3 bases: TGTGCCAGCAGCTCAGGGTCCGGACACCAACGGTTAAGTAATGAAAAACTGTTTTTT. The chain carries TRBV7-3 and TRBJ1-4; tentatively, D is TRBD1 (5 bases). The V end lost 4 bases, the J end lost 4 bases, and 25 bases lay between the germline ends. CDR3 size: 19 residues. Per germline, CDR1 SGHTA and CDR2 FQGTGA.

This CDR3 is CSVVTPNSERETQYF. The CDR3 coding sequence is TGCAGCGTTGTTACGCCTAACTCCGAGAGGGAGACCCAGTACTTC. The genes are TRBV29-1 and TRBJ2-5; no clear D gene. Germline CDR1 is SQVTM and CDR2 is ANQGSEA. The CDR3 sequence is 15 residues long. Deletions cut 4 bases from V and 5 bases from J, with 20 bases between.

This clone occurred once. The CDR3 sequence is CASTQRGPTDTQYF. As DNA, the CDR3 is TGTGCCAGTACCCAGCGGGGGCCCACAGATACGCAGTATTTT. The V and J genes are TRBV19 and TRBJ2-3; 8 positions agree with TRBD2. Germline CDR1 LNHDA, CDR2 SQIVND (reference sequence). This CDR3 comprises 14 residues. The V segment lost 7 bases and the J segment 2 bases; nucleotides outside the gene matches: 5.

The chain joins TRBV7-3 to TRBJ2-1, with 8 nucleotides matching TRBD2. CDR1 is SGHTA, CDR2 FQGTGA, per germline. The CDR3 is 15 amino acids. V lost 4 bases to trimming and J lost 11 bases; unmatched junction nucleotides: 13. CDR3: CASSSTTSGGDKQFF. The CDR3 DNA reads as TGTGCCAGCAGCTCAACTACTAGCGGTGGGGACAAGCAGTTCTTC. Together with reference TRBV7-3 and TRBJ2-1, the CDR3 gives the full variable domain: GAGVSQTPSNKVTEKGKYVELRCDPISGHTALYWYRQSLGQGPEFLIYFQGTGAADDSGLPNDRFFAVRPEGSVSTLKIQRTERGDSAVYLCASSSTTSGGDKQFFGPGTRLTVL.

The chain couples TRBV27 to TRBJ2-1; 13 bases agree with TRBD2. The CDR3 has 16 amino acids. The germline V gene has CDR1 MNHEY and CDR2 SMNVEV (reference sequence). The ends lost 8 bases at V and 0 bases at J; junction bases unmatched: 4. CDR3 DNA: TGTGCCAGCGGAGGACTAGCGGGGGACTCCTACAATGAGCAGTTCTTC. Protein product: CASGGLAGDSYNEQFF.

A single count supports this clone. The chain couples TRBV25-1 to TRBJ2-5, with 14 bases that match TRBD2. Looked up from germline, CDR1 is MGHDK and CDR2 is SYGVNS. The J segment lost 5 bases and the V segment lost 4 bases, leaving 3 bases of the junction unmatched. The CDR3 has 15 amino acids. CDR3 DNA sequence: TGTGCCAGCAGTGCGGGACTAGCGGGGGTGGAGACCCAGTACTTC. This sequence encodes CASSAGLAGVETQYF.

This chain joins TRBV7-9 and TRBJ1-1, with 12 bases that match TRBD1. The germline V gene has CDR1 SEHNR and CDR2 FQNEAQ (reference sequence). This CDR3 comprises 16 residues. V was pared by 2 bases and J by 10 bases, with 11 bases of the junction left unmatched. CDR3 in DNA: TGTGCCAGCAGCTTAAACACCGGGACAGGGGGCTCGGGAGCTTTCTTT. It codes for CASSLNTGTGGSGAFF.

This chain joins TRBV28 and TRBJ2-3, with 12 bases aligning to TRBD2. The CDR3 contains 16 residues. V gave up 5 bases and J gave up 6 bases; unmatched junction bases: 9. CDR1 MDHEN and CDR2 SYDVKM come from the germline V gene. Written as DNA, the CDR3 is TGTGCCAGCAGTCCGACTAGCGGGGGAACGCGGGATACGCAGTATTTT. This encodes CASSPTSGGTRDTQYF.

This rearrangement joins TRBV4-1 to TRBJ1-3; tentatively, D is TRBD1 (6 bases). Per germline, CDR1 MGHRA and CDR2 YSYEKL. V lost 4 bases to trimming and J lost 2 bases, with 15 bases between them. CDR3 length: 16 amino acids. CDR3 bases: TGCGCCAGCAGCCCCTACCGGGGGGGGCCTGGAAACACCATATATTTT. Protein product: CASSPYRGGPGNTIYF.

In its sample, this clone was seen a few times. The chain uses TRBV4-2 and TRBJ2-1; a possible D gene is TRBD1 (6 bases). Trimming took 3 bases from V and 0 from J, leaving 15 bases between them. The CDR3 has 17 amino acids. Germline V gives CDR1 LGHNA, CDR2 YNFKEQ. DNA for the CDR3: TGTGCCAGCAGCCAGTTACAGGGTATGGTCTCCTACAATGAGCAGTTCTTC. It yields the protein CASSQLQGMVSYNEQFF.